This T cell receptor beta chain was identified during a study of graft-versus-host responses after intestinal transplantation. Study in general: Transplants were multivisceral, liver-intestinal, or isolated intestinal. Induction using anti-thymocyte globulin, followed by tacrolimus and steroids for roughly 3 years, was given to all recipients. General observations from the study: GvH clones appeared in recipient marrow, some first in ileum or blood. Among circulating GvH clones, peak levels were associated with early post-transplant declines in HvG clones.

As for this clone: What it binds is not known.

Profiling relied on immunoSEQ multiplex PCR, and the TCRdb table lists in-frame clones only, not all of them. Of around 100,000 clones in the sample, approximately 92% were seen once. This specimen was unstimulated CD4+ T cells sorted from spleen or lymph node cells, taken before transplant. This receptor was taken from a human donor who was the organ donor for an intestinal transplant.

CDR3 residues: CASSVGFGDEQYF. The CDR3 region has the DNA TGTGCCAGCAGCGTAGGATTCGGGGACGAGCAGTACTTC. The chain has TRBV9 and TRBJ2-7; D might be TRBD2 (5 bases). The ends were cut back, 0 bases at V and 5 bases at J, with 9 bases in the middle. The CDR3 is 13 residues long. Germline V gives CDR1 SGDLS, CDR2 YYNGEE.